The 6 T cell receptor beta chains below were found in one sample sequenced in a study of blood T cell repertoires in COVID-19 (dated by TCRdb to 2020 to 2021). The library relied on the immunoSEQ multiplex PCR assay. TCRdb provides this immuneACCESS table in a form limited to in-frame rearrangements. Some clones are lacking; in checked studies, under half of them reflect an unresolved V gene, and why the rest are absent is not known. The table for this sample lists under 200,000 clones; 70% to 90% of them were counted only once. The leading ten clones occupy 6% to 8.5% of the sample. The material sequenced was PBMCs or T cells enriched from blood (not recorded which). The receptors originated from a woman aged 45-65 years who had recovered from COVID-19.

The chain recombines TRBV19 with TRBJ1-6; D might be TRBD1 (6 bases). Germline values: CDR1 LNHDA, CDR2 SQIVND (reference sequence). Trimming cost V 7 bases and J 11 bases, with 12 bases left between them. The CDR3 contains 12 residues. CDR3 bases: TGTGCCAGTACGGGGGGCGGGACACCCCTCCACTTT. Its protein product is CASTGGGTPLHF.

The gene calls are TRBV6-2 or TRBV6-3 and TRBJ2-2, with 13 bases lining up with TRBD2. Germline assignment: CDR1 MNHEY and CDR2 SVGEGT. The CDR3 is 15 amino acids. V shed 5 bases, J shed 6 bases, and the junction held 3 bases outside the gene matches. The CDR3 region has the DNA TGTGCCAGCAGTCCCGGGACTAGCGGGGCCGGGGAGCTGTTTTTT. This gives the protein CASSPGTSGAGELFF.

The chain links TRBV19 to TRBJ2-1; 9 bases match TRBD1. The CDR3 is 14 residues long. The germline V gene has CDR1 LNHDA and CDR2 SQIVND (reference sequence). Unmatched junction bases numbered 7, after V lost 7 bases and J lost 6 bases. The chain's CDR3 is CASTWTGETNEQFF. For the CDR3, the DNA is TGTGCCAGTACTTGGACAGGGGAGACCAATGAGCAGTTCTTC.

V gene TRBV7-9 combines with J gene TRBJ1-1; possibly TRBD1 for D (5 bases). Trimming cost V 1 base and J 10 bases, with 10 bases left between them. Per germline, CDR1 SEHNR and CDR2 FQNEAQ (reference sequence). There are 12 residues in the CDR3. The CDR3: CASSLESGGAFF. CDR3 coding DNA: TGTGCCAGCAGCTTAGAATCCGGGGGAGCTTTCTTT.

CDR3: CASRRALGADTQYF. DNA for the CDR3: TGTGCCAGCAGACGCGCCCTAGGCGCAGATACGCAGTATTTT. This chain connects TRBV7-2 to TRBJ2-3; D is unresolved. V gave up 6 bases and J gave up 4 bases, with 14 bases separating them. CDR1 is SGHTA and CDR2 is FQGNSA in the germline V gene. The CDR3 totals 14 residues. The full variable domain, completed using reference TRBV7-2 and TRBJ2-3, is GAGVSQSPSNKVTEKGKDVELRCDPISGHTALYWYRQSLGQGLEFLIYFQGNSAPDKSGLPSDRFSAERTGGSVSTLTIQRTQQEDSAVYLCASRRALGADTQYFGPGTRLTVL.

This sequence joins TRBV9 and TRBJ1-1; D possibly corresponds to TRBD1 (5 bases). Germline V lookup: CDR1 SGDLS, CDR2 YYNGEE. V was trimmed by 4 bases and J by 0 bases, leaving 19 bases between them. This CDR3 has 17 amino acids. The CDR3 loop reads CASSPSVGGLLNTEAFF. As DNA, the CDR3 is TGTGCCAGCAGCCCCTCTGTTGGGGGACTTTTGAACACTGAAGCTTTCTTT.